Detailed here is one T cell receptor beta chain. Antigen specificity is unknown. Germline values: CDR1 SNHLY, CDR2 FYNNEI. Unmatched junction bases numbered 9, after V lost 8 bases and J lost 7 bases. This CDR3 region has 14 residues. The naive CD8 subset, CD45RO-negative cells positively selected for CCR7, excluded terminally differentiated effector memory CD45RA+ cells. For sorted subsets, approximately 200 ng DNA per replicate equaled about 27,000 T cell genomes. Authors' analysis steps: Owing to the provision of junction-only sequences devoid of quality scores by immunoSEQ, filtering differed. Sequenced by immunoSEQ multiplex PCR; TCRdb stores in-frame clones only, minus some. Clone size and the V and J calls come from that table; the DNA yielded D and trimming. The data hold about 2.1 million clones, with about 93% observed a single time. This sample was taken from a study of shared clonotypes between healthy human individuals. The study, taken as a whole, reports: Compared with clonotypes that all four donors shared, non-shared clonotypes had lower generation probabilities. As a rule, naive subsets had a larger estimated richness than memory subsets.

The genes are TRBV2 and TRBJ2-1, with TRBD2 identical over 9 bases. The sample was naive CD8+ T cells from PBMCs. This TCR derives from a man between 18 and 29 years old in good health. Some clones in this sample may be carry-over from other donors' samples. The CDR3: CASSSGRSQNEQFF. DNA of the CDR3: TGTGCCAGCTCGAGCGGGAGGTCTCAGAATGAGCAGTTCTTC.